The source of this TCR beta chain is a study of blood T cell repertoires in COVID-19. Overall study: Acute-phase and convalescent COVID-19 samples originated in the United States, Italy and Spain. The cDNA or gDNA used as material had been derived from T cells, B-cell-depleted T cells, or PBMCs.

The CDR3 is 15 residues long. Germline trimming cut 4 bases from V and 4 bases from J; bases unmatched to any gene: 5. Germline V gene data show CDR1 as MGHRA and CDR2 as YSYEKL. Source study methods: The assay estimated nucleated cells by amplifying reference gene primers. Here immunoSEQ multiplex PCR was the method, and the copy in TCRdb shows in-frame clones only, minus some. The DNA was the basis for D and trimming; V, J and clone size are from that table. Among 100,000 to 120,000 clones, more than 65% were seen once, and the ten largest hold over 3.5%. This clone was seen more than once but under ten times.

Material: peripheral blood. The rearrangement uses TRBV4-1 and TRBJ1-4; TRBD1 matches at 8 bases. The receptor was isolated from a woman older than 75 with acute or convalescent COVID-19. The CDR3 coding sequence is TGCGCCAGCAGCCCCCGACAGGGGATTAATGAAAAACTGTTTTTT. Amino acids: CASSPRQGINEKLFF.